One and the same sample provided the 9 T cell receptor beta chains below, sequenced in a study of blood T cell repertoires in COVID-19. TCRdb keeps only in-frame clones here, not all; method: immunoSEQ multiplex PCR. The repertoire holds 130,000 to 150,000 clones, around 87% seen once, with approximately 3% in the top ten. Sequencing was performed on peripheral blood. These receptors came from a woman aged 60-75 years with active COVID-19.

The gene calls are TRBV9 and TRBJ1-2; D is possibly TRBD1 (5 bases). Between the trimmed V and J ends, which lost 3 bases and 4 bases, there was a span of 10 bases. The germline gives CDR1 SGDLS, CDR2 YYNGEE. The CDR3 runs 13 residues. The CDR3 DNA follows: TGTGCCAGCAGCGCAGGGTCGAGCTATGGCTACACCTTC. Translated, it gives CASSAGSSYGYTF.

V and J are TRBV7-2 and TRBJ2-7; 9 nucleotides align to TRBD2. The CDR3 sequence is 14 residues long. CDR1 and CDR2 (germline): SGHTA, FQGNSA. V was clipped by 0 bases and J by 5 bases; unmatched bases: 2. The CDR3 region has the DNA TGTGCCAGCAGCTTAGCGGGACTAGCTCACGAGCAGTACTTC. It translates to CASSLAGLAHEQYF.

V gene TRBV28 combines with J gene TRBJ1-2; TRBD1 agrees at 10 bases. CDR1 and CDR2 (germline): MDHEN, SYDVKM. This CDR3 is built from 14 residues. J gave up 4 bases and V 10 bases, and 9 bases lay outside the gene matches. The CDR3 sequence: CATSRQGATYGYTF. CDR3 DNA: TGTGCCACGTCCCGACAGGGGGCGACCTATGGCTACACCTTC.

This rearrangement joins TRBV19 to TRBJ2-3, with 7 bases fitting TRBD2. Trimming cost V 2 bases and J 5 bases; bases outside gene matches: 1. Germline V CDR1 and CDR2: LNHDA, SQIVND (reference sequence). This CDR3 has 13 amino acids. CDR3 residues: CASSIREEDTQYF. The CDR3 bases are TGTGCCAGTAGTATACGGGAGGAAGATACGCAGTATTTT.

The chain carries TRBV28 and TRBJ2-7; 7 bases map to TRBD1. Germline loops: CDR1 MDHEN, CDR2 SYDVKM. Germline trimming cut 3 bases from V and 4 bases from J; bases unmatched to any gene: 9. This CDR3 comprises 15 residues. The CDR3 spells CASSLTGRLEYEQYF. CDR3 sequence (DNA): TGTGCCAGCAGTTTGACAGGGCGTTTAGAATACGAGCAGTACTTC.

This clone was observed a single time. The genes are TRBV12-3 or TRBV12-4 and TRBJ1-2; D not resolved. The CDR3 is 13 amino acids. Deletions cut 3 bases from V and 5 bases from J, with 10 bases between. The CDR3 DNA sequence: TGTGCCAGCAGTTTTAGGGCGGGATATGGCTACACCTTC. Its translation: CASSFRAGYGYTF.

V gene TRBV5-6 combines with J gene TRBJ2-3, with TRBD1 identical over 9 bases. Germline V gives CDR1 SGHDT, CDR2 YYEEEE. The CDR3 covers 16 residues. J lost 2 bases, V lost 0 bases, and 4 bases had no gene match. DNA of the CDR3: TGTGCCAGCAGCTTGGTGGGGACAGGGTCCACAGATACGCAGTATTTT. It translates to CASSLVGTGSTDTQYF.

This CDR3 reads CASSSRLAGHNEQFF. The CDR3 coding sequence is TGTGCCAGCAGCTCTCGACTAGCGGGGCACAATGAGCAGTTCTTC. The chain combines TRBV5-6 with TRBJ2-1; 11 bases match TRBD2. The length of the CDR3 is 15 residues. From germline, CDR1 is SGHDT and CDR2 YYEEEE. Losses at the gene ends were 3 bases for V and 5 bases for J; bases not matched to a gene: 4.

This chain connects TRBV7-3 to TRBJ2-7; 11 positions match TRBD2. Germline CDR1 SGHTA, CDR2 FQGTGA. J lost 3 bases, V lost 0 bases, and 16 bases had no gene match. This CDR3 is built from 20 residues. The CDR3 sequence is CASSLTGPPGTSGVLYEQYF. The CDR3 nucleotides are TGTGCCAGCAGCTTAACAGGTCCTCCGGGGACTAGCGGAGTCCTCTACGAGCAGTACTTC.